Presented here are 20 T cell receptor beta chains from one specimen sequenced in a study of CXCR3-negative and CXCR3-positive naive CD8 T cells (dated by TCRdb to between 2018 and 2021). Broader findings and caveats from the paper: TRB CDR3s from CXCR3-positive naive cells showed higher hydrophobicity (lower Kidera factor 4), lower energy, and higher strength and volume indices than CXCR3-negative naive cells.

Data came from a NextSeq 550. The Human TCR Profiling Kit (MiLaboratory) was used to make UMI-labeled 5' RACE TRB cDNA libraries. After the reads were reprocessed by TCRdb, one entry was made per CDR3 protein sequence, with no DNA. The table for this sample lists about 130,000 distinct CDR3 sequences. The ten biggest clones cover around 0.54% of the sample. These receptors are not linked to any known antigen. Sequencing was carried out using naive CXCR3+ CD8+ T cells from blood. Per the publication, the cell subset or site label means: CD45RO-CCR7+CD27+CD95- naive CD8+ T cells expressing CXCR3 (TNR3+). These receptors came from a human donor in good health. Some clones in this sample may be carry-over from other donors' samples.

The chain carries TRBV6-6 and TRBJ2-4; the D call from TCRdb, TRBD1, cannot be confirmed without DNA. This CDR3 comprises 15 residues. CDR1 and CDR2 (germline): MNHNY, SVGAGI (reference sequence). The CDR3 here is CASSSNPGDKNIQYF.

CDR3: CASSIVTSGANNEQFF. The chain uses TRBV7-9 and TRBJ2-1; no DNA is available, so the TRBD2 call from TCRdb remains unchecked. Germline V gene lookup returns CDR1 SEHNR and CDR2 FQNEAQ (reference sequence). The CDR3 totals 16 residues.

This chain links TRBV3-1 with TRBJ2-2; TCRdb names TRBD1, which stays unverified in the absence of DNA. CDR3 length: 16 amino acids. Germline assignment: CDR1 LGHDT and CDR2 YNNKEL (reference sequence). The chain's CDR3 is CASSQAGETHTGELFF.

The chain has TRBV10-2 and TRBJ2-2. The CDR3 spans 13 residues. Looked up from germline, CDR1 is WSHSY and CDR2 is SAAADI. CDR3 sequence: CASSEPNSGELFF.

The V gene is TRBV7-9, the J gene TRBJ1-2; TCRdb names TRBD1, which stays unverified in the absence of DNA. Germline V gene sequence: CDR1 SEHNR, CDR2 FQNEAQ (reference sequence). This CDR3 comprises 15 residues. Here the CDR3 reads CASSLGGAATYGYTF.

The J gene is TRBJ2-2, the V gene TRBV29-1; TCRdb's D call, TRBD1, is unchecked because there is no DNA. Germline V gives CDR1 SQVTM, CDR2 ANQGSEA. The CDR3 loop spans 14 amino acids. The CDR3 loop is CSVEDPGSAGELFF.

V and J are TRBV29-1 and TRBJ2-2; TCRdb picks TRBD2, but there is no DNA to check that call. Germline V CDR1 and CDR2: SQVTM, ANQGSEA. The CDR3 extends over 13 amino acids. The CDR3 reads CSVDGGGTGELFF.

V usage is TRBV7-3 and J usage is TRBJ2-2; TCRdb indicates TRBD1, and absent DNA this call remains unverified. Germline CDR1 is SGHTA and CDR2 is FQGTGA. The CDR3 totals 16 residues. CDR3 sequence reads: CASSPRGRENTGELFF.

The chain couples TRBV7-9 to TRBJ1-4; the TCRdb D gene call, TRBD1, has no DNA to confirm it. In germline, CDR1 is SEHNR, CDR2 FQNEAQ (reference sequence). This CDR3 has 15 amino acids. CDR3 sequence reads: CASSTRQANDEKLFF.

CDR3 in amino acids: CASSLQGGLEQYF. The chain joins TRBV5-1 to TRBJ2-7; TCRdb gives TRBD2 as the D gene, but with no DNA this cannot be confirmed. CDR1 is SGHRS and CDR2 is YFSETQ in the germline V gene. This CDR3 region has 13 residues.

This chain uses TRBV30 with TRBJ2-1. CDR3 length: 11 residues. In germline, CDR1 is GTSNPN, CDR2 SVGIG (reference sequence). CDR3 sequence reads: CACHEYNEQFF.

V is TRBV29-1 and J is TRBJ1-2; TCRdb outputs TRBD1, but without DNA this stays unchecked. The CDR3 totals 17 residues. Germline CDR1 is SQVTM and CDR2 is ANQGSEA. The CDR3 loop reads CSVEEGDGTGGNYGYTF.

The chain links TRBV7-2 to TRBJ2-7; TCRdb names TRBD1, which stays unverified in the absence of DNA. CDR1 is SGHTA and CDR2 is FQGNSA in the germline V gene. The CDR3 has 17 amino acids. CDR3 region: CASSIRAGLYLDYEQYF.

The chain carries TRBV12-3 or TRBV12-4 and TRBJ1-5. The CDR3 loop spans 13 amino acids. The CDR3 loop is CASRPVGNQPQHF.

The rearrangement uses TRBV7-9 and TRBJ2-5; the TRBD1 assignment by TCRdb is unverifiable without DNA. The germline V gene encodes CDR1 SEHNR and CDR2 FQNEAQ (reference sequence). This CDR3 spans 15 amino acids. CDR3 sequence: CASRPTTGGQETQYF.

V gene TRBV21-1 combines with J gene TRBJ2-5; the D call from TCRdb, TRBD2, cannot be confirmed without DNA. TRBV21-1 constitutes a pseudogene. The CDR3 loop spans 16 amino acids. CDR3 amino acids: CASTKDAGPHGETQYF.

The V and J genes are TRBV27 and TRBJ1-2; TCRdb returns TRBD1, unconfirmable since there is no DNA. Germline V gene sequence: CDR1 MNHEY, CDR2 SMNVEV (reference sequence). CDR3 length: 13 residues. The CDR3 here is CASSFWDSIGSTF.

The rearrangement joins TRBV12-3 or TRBV12-4 to TRBJ2-3. The CDR3 extends over 16 amino acids. The CDR3 loop reads CASSSPAAPSTDTQYF.

The chain joins TRBV29-1 to TRBJ2-7. This CDR3 spans 12 amino acids. Germline CDR1 and CDR2: SQVTM and ANQGSEA. CDR3: CSAEAGTYEQYF.

CDR3 residues: CASRWTSASYEQYF. The rearrangement joins TRBV28 to TRBJ2-7; TCRdb's D call, TRBD2, is unchecked because there is no DNA. This CDR3 comprises 14 residues. The germline gives CDR1 MDHEN, CDR2 SYDVKM.